Shown below are 22 T cell receptor beta chains from a single sample sequenced in a study of patients and donors after allogeneic stem cell transplantation. TCRdb itself ran the RT-PCR reads through MiXCR, one entry per CDR3 protein. The sample yields tens of thousands of distinct CDR3 sequences, more than 20% seen once. Sequencing was carried out using blood, either unsorted or a sorted T cell fraction (not recorded which). These receptors were obtained from a human donor who was either an allogeneic HSCT recipient or a stem cell or donor lymphocyte infusion donor (not recorded which). It is not recorded whose cells these are; they may come from a transplant donor.

The chain couples TRBV5-1 to TRBJ1-1, with D maybe TRBD1 (5 bases). This CDR3 region has 15 residues. V was trimmed by 4 bases and J by 1 base, leaving 14 bases between them. Per germline, CDR1 SGHRS and CDR2 YFSETQ. DNA for the CDR3: TGCGCCAGCAGCCCGGGAGGGGCTGGGAACACTGAAGCTTTCTTT. This gives the protein CASSPGGAGNTEAFF.

This clonotype has just one count. The chain is built from TRBV10-3 and TRBJ2-2, with 7 bases aligning to TRBD1. Germline CDR1 ENHRY, CDR2 SYGVKD. This CDR3 spans 15 amino acids. V trimming: 10 bases; J trimming: 4 bases; junction bases outside the gene matches: 12. The CDR3: CATQTGQDTTGELFF. CDR3 nucleotide sequence: TGTGCCACACAAACAGGACAGGACACCACCGGGGAGCTGTTTTTT.

J is TRBJ2-3 and V is TRBV20-1; 10 bases map to TRBD2. Germline CDR1 reads DFQATT; CDR2 reads SNEGSKA (reference sequence). The CDR3 totals 16 residues. The ends lost 2 bases at V and 3 bases at J; junction bases unmatched: 8. The CDR3 protein is CSARKPGLALTDTQYF. DNA of the CDR3: TGCAGTGCTAGAAAACCGGGACTAGCGTTGACAGATACGCAGTATTTT.

This clonotype was counted only a few times. Written as DNA, the CDR3 is TGTGCCAGCAGCTCCAGCGGTTTCCAAGAGACCCAGTACTTC. Translation gives CASSSSGFQETQYF. This chain uses TRBV7-9 with TRBJ2-5, with D perhaps TRBD2 (5 bases). Trimming pared 4 bases from V and 1 base from J, leaving 10 bases between. Germline V gives CDR1 SEHNR, CDR2 FQNEAQ (reference sequence). The CDR3 runs to 14 residues.

The gene calls are TRBV7-9 and TRBJ1-1; D might be TRBD1 (6 bases). CDR1 SEHNR and CDR2 FQNEAQ come from the germline V gene (reference sequence). This CDR3 contains 13 residues. Trimming removed 3 bases from V and 4 bases from J, with 9 bases in between. The CDR3, as DNA: TGTGCCAGCAGCTTCCAGGGGTCCACTGAAGCTTTCTTT. Amino acid sequence: CASSFQGSTEAFF.

This sequence joins TRBV7-9 and TRBJ2-3, with D possibly matching TRBD1 (5 bases). The CDR3 totals 15 residues. The V gene lost 4 bases and the J gene lost 0 bases, with 11 bases spanning the gap. Germline V lookup: CDR1 SEHNR, CDR2 FQNEAQ (reference sequence). Written as DNA, the CDR3 is TGTGCCAGCAGCTGGGGCGTTTCTAGCACAGATACGCAGTATTTT. Amino acid sequence: CASSWGVSSTDTQYF.

This chain uses TRBV6-2 or TRBV6-3 with TRBJ2-2; no firm D call. The CDR3 is 16 amino acids. Trimming stripped 6 bases from V and 7 bases from J, with 21 bases between. Germline-derived CDR1 and CDR2 are MNHEY and SVGEGT. In DNA form, the CDR3 reads TGTGCCAGCAGAGTTTTGGACGGATGGTGGCTCGGGGAGCTGTTTTTT. Its protein product is CASRVLDGWWLGELFF.

The CDR3 sequence: CASNKRVPPYEQYF. The CDR3 coding sequence is TGTGCCAGCAACAAACGGGTACCCCCCTACGAGCAGTACTTC. The chain employs TRBV6-5 and TRBJ2-7; no clear D. Between the trimmed V and J ends, which lost 7 bases and 2 bases, there was a span of 15 bases. The CDR3 totals 14 residues. CDR1 and CDR2 (germline): MNHEY, SVGAGI.

This chain connects TRBV3-1 to TRBJ2-7, with 12 bases lining up with TRBD2. V shed 4 bases and J 3 bases; nucleotides not matched to a gene: 4. CDR3 length: 15 amino acids. Germline assignment: CDR1 LGHDT and CDR2 YNNKEL (reference sequence). The CDR3 reads CASSLGLAGYYEQYF. CDR3 nucleotide sequence: TGTGCCAGCAGCCTCGGACTAGCGGGGTACTACGAGCAGTACTTC.

The V call is TRBV12-3 or TRBV12-4, the J call TRBJ2-7, with no clear D. V shed 6 bases and J shed 5 bases, with 17 bases lying between them. This CDR3 comprises 14 residues. In nucleotides, the CDR3 is TGTGCCAGCAGCTCGGCAGGTGGTTTCAACGAGCAGTACTTC. Amino acids: CASSSAGGFNEQYF.

The genes are TRBV4-1 and TRBJ2-2; D perhaps matches TRBD1 (6 bases). V lost 3 bases to trimming and J lost 1 base, with 9 bases between them. This CDR3 has 15 amino acids. Germline CDR1 is MGHRA and CDR2 is YSYEKL. Here the CDR3 DNA reads TGCGCCAGCAGCCAGGGACACTTGAACACCGGGGAGCTGTTTTTT. This sequence encodes CASSQGHLNTGELFF.

This chain connects TRBV20-1 to TRBJ1-5; D call uncertain. Germline V gives CDR1 DFQATT, CDR2 SNEGSKA (reference sequence). Trimming removed 3 bases at V and 0 bases at J, with 9 bases between. CDR3 length equals 14 residues. The CDR3 nucleotides are TGCAGTGCTAGTTCAGGAAGTAGCAATCAGCCCCAGCATTTT. It codes for CSASSGSSNQPQHF.

This chain joins TRBV20-1 and TRBJ1-1; 10 bases agree with TRBD1. Losses at the gene ends were 2 bases for V and 4 bases for J; bases not matched to a gene: 4. This CDR3 comprises 14 residues. Germline loops: CDR1 DFQATT, CDR2 SNEGSKA (reference sequence). Written as DNA, the CDR3 is TGCAGTGCTAGACCCTGGACAGGGGGCACTGAAGCTTTCTTT. As protein: CSARPWTGGTEAFF.

This clonotype has only a few counts. The chain uses TRBV27 and TRBJ1-5; D is undetermined. Between the trimmed V and J ends, which lost 4 bases and 0 bases, there was a span of 4 bases. The CDR3 consists of 13 residues. The V gene's germline CDR1 is MNHEY and CDR2 SMNVEV (reference sequence). CDR3: CASSWYSNQPQHF. The CDR3 bases are TGTGCCAGCAGTTGGTATAGCAATCAGCCCCAGCATTTT.

In DNA, the CDR3 is TGTGCCAGCAGTTTTTCGAACACTGAAGCTTTCTTT. Translated: CASSFSNTEAFF. The genes are TRBV12-3 or TRBV12-4 and TRBJ1-1, with unresolved D. V was clipped by 3 bases and J by 1 base, with 3 bases between them. This CDR3 contains 12 residues.

This clonotype was counted only a few times. The V call is TRBV2, the J call TRBJ1-5; D remains ambiguous. The CDR3 consists of 14 residues. The germline CDR1 and CDR2 sequences are SNHLY and FYNNEI. V lost 0 bases, J lost 7 bases, and 10 bases lay in between. The CDR3: CASSEAPPRQPQHF. Written as DNA, the CDR3 is TGTGCCAGCAGTGAAGCACCTCCTAGGCAGCCCCAGCATTTT.

The gene calls are TRBV12-3 or TRBV12-4 and TRBJ1-3, with D uncertain. This CDR3 has 15 residues. Trimming left V 1 base short and J 0 bases short, with 7 bases between. DNA for the CDR3: TGTGCCAGCAGTTTAGGCCCCTTCTCTGGAAACACCATATATTTT. It specifies CASSLGPFSGNTIYF.

This clonotype was counted ten times or more. The chain carries TRBV5-1 and TRBJ2-7, with 11 bases aligning to TRBD2. The V and J ends lost 4 bases and 3 bases, in that order; junction bases with no gene match: 0. CDR3 length: 13 residues. Germline loops: CDR1 SGHRS, CDR2 YFSETQ. The CDR3 region is CASSTSGSYEQYF. The CDR3 DNA reads as TGCGCCAGCAGCACTAGCGGGAGCTACGAGCAGTACTTC.

This chain joins TRBV4-3 and TRBJ1-1, with TRBD1 as a possible D gene (6 bases). The CDR3 consists of 13 residues. The germline gives CDR1 LGHNA, CDR2 YSLEER. Between the trimmed V and J ends, which lost 4 bases and 3 bases, there was a span of 9 bases. The CDR3 DNA is TGCGCCAGCAGCCTAGGACAGTACACTGAAGCTTTCTTT. Translation: CASSLGQYTEAFF.

The chain links TRBV28 to TRBJ2-2; weak D call: TRBD1 (5 bases). Deletions cut 5 bases from V and 3 bases from J, with 22 bases between. This CDR3 is built from 18 residues. Germline V gene data show CDR1 as MDHEN and CDR2 as SYDVKM. CDR3 bases: TGTGCCAGCAGTCAAAGACAGCCTGCAGCCTCGGACACCGGGGAGCTGTTTTTT. This sequence encodes CASSQRQPAASDTGELFF. The entire variable domain, with the rest obtained from reference TRBV28 and TRBJ2-2, is as follows: DVKVTQSSRYLVKRTGEKVFLECVQDMDHENMFWYRQDPGLGLRLIYFSYDVKMKEKGDIPEGYSVSREKKERFSLILESASTNQTSMYLCASSQRQPAASDTGELFFGEGSRLTVL.

The chain joins TRBV20-1 to TRBJ2-6; 12 nucleotides agree with TRBD2. Trimming at V came to 3 bases and at J to 0 bases, leaving 0 bases not matched to a gene. This CDR3 contains 16 residues. The germline CDR1 and CDR2 sequences are DFQATT and SNEGSKA (reference sequence). This CDR3 is CSARTSGSSGANVLTF. In nucleotides, the CDR3 is TGCAGTGCTAGGACTAGCGGGAGCTCTGGGGCCAACGTCCTGACTTTC.

This clonotype occurred a few times. V is TRBV20-1 and J is TRBJ1-6, with TRBD1 matching 7 bases. The CDR3 covers 14 residues. Germline V gene sequence: CDR1 DFQATT, CDR2 SNEGSKA (reference sequence). J lost 8 bases, V lost 6 bases, and 10 bases had no gene match. CDR3 sequence (DNA): TGCAGTGCGGCGCCGGGACAGCGGGATTCACCCCTCCACTTT. Translated: CSAAPGQRDSPLHF.